This T cell receptor (beta chain) was recorded in a study of spatial heterogeneity in lung cancer. Looking at the study overall: More beta-chain than alpha-chain sequences were consistently detected.

Time point here: blood at routine non-recurrence follow-up after resection. No cells were sorted before sequencing. The whole RNA sequenced was extracted from tumor, nontumor lung or frozen PBMC. The table lists this clonotype with many counts. MiXCR, applied by TCRdb to the 5' RACE reads, yields one record per CDR3 protein. The sample has around 70,000 distinct CDR3 sequences, 8% to 10% seen once; the top ten hold approximately 2%. The sample here was PBMCs, taken at follow-up. The receptor was derived from a female donor with early-stage non-small cell lung cancer.

CDR3 loop: CASSPRQGTIYGYTF. The CDR3 DNA is TGTGCCAGCAGCCCCAGACAGGGGACCATCTATGGCTACACCTTC. The chain uses TRBV5-4 and TRBJ1-2, with 8 bases fitting TRBD1. Germline loops: CDR1 SGHNT, CDR2 YYREEE (reference sequence). V shed 4 bases and J 4 bases; nucleotides not matched to a gene: 9. The length of the CDR3 is 15 residues.